This is a list of T cell receptor beta chains from one sample in a study of blood T cell repertoires in COVID-19. TCRdb's table, derived via immunoSEQ multiplex PCR, lists solely in-frame clones and lacks some. The data hold some 350,000 clones, with roughly 87% observed a single time. Sequenced sample: PBMCs or T cells enriched from blood (not recorded which). The receptors shown here come from a woman in her 30s who had recovered from COVID-19. The conserved cysteine and the conserved F or W are not part of the CDR3 here. Clone size is not always given. Where it is, it says once, few, many or a class for expanded clones.

V gene,J gene,clone size,CDR3 protein
TRBV2,TRBJ2-7,few,ASTAGRGASYEQY
TRBV19,TRBJ2-5,NA,ASSDGALQETQY
TRBV7-8,TRBJ1-2,NA,ASSLALQGDRYT
TRBV27,TRBJ2-7,NA,ASRGTGSEQY
TRBV9,TRBJ1-1,NA,ASSSHRDSTEAF
TRBV28,TRBJ1-1,NA,ASSFRDSLSVNTEAF
TRBV2,TRBJ2-1,NA,ASEKRAYNEQF
TRBV28,TRBJ2-2,NA,ASSSGGIGPGELF
TRBV15,TRBJ1-1,NA,ATSRQYTEAF
TRBV27,TRBJ1-1,NA,ASRMNGDRYFEAF
TRBV4-1,TRBJ2-1,NA,ASTPLGGSYNEQF
TRBV2,TRBJ2-7,NA,ASSPGQY
TRBV5-6,TRBJ1-1,NA,ASSPDSLNTEAF
TRBV4-1,TRBJ2-2,once,ASSQDWGDRGWSADSGELF
TRBV12-3/TRBV12-4,TRBJ1-5,NA,ASSFEDQPQH
TRBV4-1,TRBJ1-4,NA,ASSQDLFVEAHEKLF
TRBV7-9,TRBJ2-4,NA,ASSLALEAKNIQY
TRBV23-1,TRBJ2-5,NA,ASNLGGYQETQY
TRBV7-9,TRBJ2-7,NA,ASSWIVAGEQY
TRBV5-1,TRBJ2-1,NA,ASSPLGLAGVEQF
TRBV4-1,TRBJ1-5,NA,ASSNGQGTMQPQH
TRBV28,TRBJ1-2,NA,ASRPTPNANYGYT
TRBV7-9,TRBJ2-7,once,ASSDPGDSYEQY
TRBV7-9,TRBJ2-7,NA,ASSLSGSGGFYEQY
TRBV24-1,TRBJ2-5,NA,ATSDLGTSGQETQY
TRBV6-4,TRBJ1-5,NA,ASRDRDFGHQPQH
TRBV19,TRBJ1-2,few,ASSSGTGVYGYT
TRBV14,TRBJ2-3,once,ASSQDGLREIGTDTQY
TRBV28,TRBJ1-3,NA,ASSRQGGTGNTIY
TRBV7-7,TRBJ1-4,NA,ASSLGSGGKEKLF
TRBV7-8,TRBJ1-4,NA,ASSLRRTNEKLF
TRBV27,TRBJ1-2,NA,ATRTGDSVGYT
TRBV7-9,TRBJ1-6,NA,ASSWTGSTSYNSPLH
TRBV18,TRBJ2-5,NA,ASSPPGSETQY
TRBV7-8,TRBJ1-2,NA,ASSLAGGYGYT
TRBV3-1/TRBV3-2,TRBJ2-5,NA,ASSQDEGAETQY
TRBV2,TRBJ2-1,NA,ATPSGANEQF
TRBV12-5,TRBJ1-1,few,ASGLFLGTGDLNTEAF
TRBV20-1,TRBJ1-1,NA,SASMSGVNTEAF
TRBV3-1/TRBV3-2,TRBJ1-2,few,ASSQGTGWDYGYT
TRBV3-1/TRBV3-2,TRBJ2-7,NA,ASSQLQSSYEQY
TRBV30,TRBJ1-5,NA,AWSEGVVNQPQH
TRBV27,TRBJ1-4,NA,ASTFDRAGNEKLF
TRBV4-1,TRBJ2-1,NA,ASSQEAFGGAGYNEQF
TRBV5-1,TRBJ2-7,NA,ASSLGQWSSYEQY
TRBV7-9,TRBJ2-1,NA,ASSLGDEQF
TRBV7-6,TRBJ1-3,NA,ASSYSSGNTIY
TRBV11-2,TRBJ2-1,NA,ASSLGLAGGHSSYNEQF
TRBV6-6,TRBJ1-2,NA,ASSFVTRGGYT